The 8 T cell receptor beta chains below come from one sample, sequenced in a study of blood T cell repertoires in COVID-19. Only in-frame clones appear in the TCRdb table, and some are missing; sequencing was by immunoSEQ multiplex PCR. The table lists 250,000 to 300,000 clones, around 90% of them singletons, with roughly 2% in the top ten. Specimen: PBMCs or T cells enriched from blood (not recorded which). The receptors shown here come from a woman between 55 and 75 years old in a cohort exposed to, infected with or recovered from COVID-19 (not recorded which).

The rearrangement joins TRBV3-1 (or the pseudogene TRBV3-2) to TRBJ1-1; D is unresolved. Germline V gives CDR1 LGHDT, CDR2 YNNKEL (reference sequence). The CDR3 extends over 14 amino acids. The V end was cut by 7 bases, the J end by 3 bases, with 15 bases between. CDR3 sequence: CASTPLGRDTEAFF. The CDR3 DNA sequence: TGTGCCAGCACCCCCTTAGGGAGGGACACTGAAGCTTTCTTT.

This clone was observed a single time. The chain is built from TRBV28 and TRBJ1-5; tentatively, D is TRBD1 (5 bases). Germline V gene data show CDR1 as MDHEN and CDR2 as SYDVKM. The CDR3 consists of 18 residues. V shed 3 bases and J shed 0 bases, with 18 bases lying between them. CDR3 DNA: TGTGCCAGCAGTTTTAGTGTTGAGTCGACAGATAGCAATCAGCCCCAGCATTTT. It is translated as CASSFSVESTDSNQPQHF.

This clone was recorded once. The rearrangement uses TRBV5-1 and TRBJ2-6; D remains ambiguous. Per germline, CDR1 SGHRS and CDR2 YFSETQ. CDR3 length: 15 amino acids. With 0 bases removed from V and 1 base from J, the gap between germline ends came to 5 bases. In DNA form, the CDR3 reads TGCGCCAGCAGCTTGGATCCTTCTGGGGCCAACGTCCTGACTTTC. It specifies CASSLDPSGANVLTF.

This clone was recorded once. This rearrangement joins TRBV20-1 to TRBJ2-1; TRBD2 matches at 7 bases. This CDR3 contains 11 residues. The V segment lost 6 bases and the J segment 8 bases; nucleotides outside the gene matches: 4. Germline V gene data show CDR1 as DFQATT and CDR2 as SNEGSKA (reference sequence). The CDR3 nucleotides read TGCAGTGCCCCACGGGGGGATGAGCAGTTCTTC. This gives the protein CSAPRGDEQFF.

This clone has just one count. The V gene is TRBV6-5, the J gene TRBJ2-7, with D possibly TRBD1 on 7 matching bases. Trimming removed 7 bases at V and 3 bases at J, with 16 bases between. CDR1 MNHEY and CDR2 SVGAGI come from the germline V gene. The CDR3 runs 14 residues. CDR3 region: CASTGDRHHYEQYF. The CDR3 coding sequence is TGTGCCAGCACGGGGGACAGACACCACTACGAGCAGTACTTC.

The genes are TRBV29-1 and TRBJ1-1; the D is unclear. Deletions cut 2 bases from V and 5 bases from J, with 15 bases between. Germline V gene sequence: CDR1 SQVTM, CDR2 ANQGSEA. The CDR3 contains 14 residues. The CDR3 nucleotides are TGCAGCGTTGAATGGGGTCGGGCGGGGACTGAAGCTTTCTTT. Its translation is CSVEWGRAGTEAFF.

This chain uses TRBV6-5 with TRBJ1-1, with D perhaps matching TRBD1 (6 bases). The CDR3 has 15 residues. The germline V and J ends were trimmed by 0 bases and 5 bases, with 13 bases remaining between them. Per germline, CDR1 MNHEY and CDR2 SVGAGI. In nucleotides, the CDR3 is TGTGCCAGCAGTTACTCGCAACAGGGTGGTACTGAAGCTTTCTTT. This translates into CASSYSQQGGTEAFF.

In this sample, this clone turned up once. The rearrangement links TRBV19 to TRBJ1-1, with D perhaps matching TRBD1 (5 bases). CDR1 is LNHDA and CDR2 is SQIVND in the germline V gene (reference sequence). Trimming pared 4 bases from V and 11 bases from J, leaving 14 bases between. The CDR3 covers 12 residues. CDR3 region: CASSTGSRGAFF. CDR3 DNA sequence: TGTGCCAGTAGTACAGGATCCCGGGGGGCTTTCTTT.